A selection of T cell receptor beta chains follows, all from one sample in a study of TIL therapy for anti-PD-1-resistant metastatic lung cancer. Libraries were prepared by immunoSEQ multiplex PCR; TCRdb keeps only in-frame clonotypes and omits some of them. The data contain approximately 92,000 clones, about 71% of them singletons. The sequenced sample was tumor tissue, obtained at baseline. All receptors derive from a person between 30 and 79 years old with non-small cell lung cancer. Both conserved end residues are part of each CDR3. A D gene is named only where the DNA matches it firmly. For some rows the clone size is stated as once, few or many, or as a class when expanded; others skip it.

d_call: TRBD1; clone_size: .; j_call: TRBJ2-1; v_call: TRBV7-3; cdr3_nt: TGTGCCAGCAGCTTCTTGTGGACAGGGGTCAATGAGCAGTTCTTC; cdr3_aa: CASSFLWTGVNEQFF
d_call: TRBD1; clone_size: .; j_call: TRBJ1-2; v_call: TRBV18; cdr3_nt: TGTGCCAGCTCACCAGGACAGGGGGATTTTGGCTACACCTTC; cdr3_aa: CASSPGQGDFGYTF
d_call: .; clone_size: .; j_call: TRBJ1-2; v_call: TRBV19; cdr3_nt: TGTGCCAGTAGTGTCGACAGCGCCCCAGCTTATGGCTACACCTTC; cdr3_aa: CASSVDSAPAYGYTF
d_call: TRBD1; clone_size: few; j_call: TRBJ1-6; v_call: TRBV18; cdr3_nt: TGTGCCAGCTCACCCATGGGACAGCTTAATTCACCCCTCCACTTT; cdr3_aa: CASSPMGQLNSPLHF
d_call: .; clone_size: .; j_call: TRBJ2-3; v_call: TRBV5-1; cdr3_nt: TGCGCCAGCAGCTTGGCTCCAGGGGCTAGCACAGATACGCAGTATTTT; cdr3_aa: CASSLAPGASTDTQYF
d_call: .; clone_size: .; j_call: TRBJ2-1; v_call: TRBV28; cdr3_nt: TGTGCCAGCAGTTTCGGGCTAGCAATCGGCAATGAGCAGTTCTTC; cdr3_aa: CASSFGLAIGNEQFF
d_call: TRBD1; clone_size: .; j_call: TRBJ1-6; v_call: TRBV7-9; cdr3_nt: TGTGCCAGCAGCTTAGGGGACAGGGGTTCTGTTAATTCACCCCTCCACTTT; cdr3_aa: CASSLGDRGSVNSPLHF
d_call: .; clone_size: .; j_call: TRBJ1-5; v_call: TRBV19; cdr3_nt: TGTGCCAGTAGTAAGGGGTATAGGGCAAAAAGCAATCAGCCCCAGCATTTT; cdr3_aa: CASSKGYRAKSNQPQHF
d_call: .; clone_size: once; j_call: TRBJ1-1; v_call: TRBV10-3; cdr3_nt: TGTGCCATCAGTGACAGAAACAGGGAGAGCACTGAAGCTTTCTTT; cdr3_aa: CAISDRNRESTEAFF
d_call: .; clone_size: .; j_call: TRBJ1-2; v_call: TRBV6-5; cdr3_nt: TGTGCCAGCAGTTACTCGATTTGGGAGAACTATGGCTACACCTTC; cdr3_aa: CASSYSIWENYGYTF
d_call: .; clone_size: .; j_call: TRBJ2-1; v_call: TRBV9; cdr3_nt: TGTGCCAGCAGCGACCAGACCAATGAGCAGTTCTTC; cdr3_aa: CASSDQTNEQFF
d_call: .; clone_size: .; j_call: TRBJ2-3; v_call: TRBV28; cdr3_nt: TGTGCCAGCAGTTTGGGTACCACAGATACGCAGTATTTT; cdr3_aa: CASSLGTTDTQYF
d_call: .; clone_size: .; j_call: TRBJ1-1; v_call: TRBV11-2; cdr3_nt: TGTGCCAGCAGATCCGAACTTATGAACACTGAAGCTTTCTTT; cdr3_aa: CASRSELMNTEAFF
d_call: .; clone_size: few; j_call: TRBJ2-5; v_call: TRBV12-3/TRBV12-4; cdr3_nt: TGTGCCAGCAGGTCGGGGGTCTGGGAGACCCAGTACTTC; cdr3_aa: CASRSGVWETQYF
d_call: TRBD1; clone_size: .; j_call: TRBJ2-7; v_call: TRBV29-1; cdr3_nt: TGCAGCGTTATGACAGGGCGGAACGAGCAGTACTTC; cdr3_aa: CSVMTGRNEQYF
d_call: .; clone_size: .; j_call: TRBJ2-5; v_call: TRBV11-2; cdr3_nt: TGTGCCAGCAGCCAACAGATGGAGACCCAGTACTTC; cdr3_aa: CASSQQMETQYF
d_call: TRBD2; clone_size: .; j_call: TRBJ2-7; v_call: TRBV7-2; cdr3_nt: TGTGCCAGCAGCCCCTCTAGCGGGGTCTCCTACGAGCAGTACTTC; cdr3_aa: CASSPSSGVSYEQYF
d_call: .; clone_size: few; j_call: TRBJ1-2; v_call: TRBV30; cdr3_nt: TGTGCCTGGAGTCCAGGGGTATATGGCTACACCTTC; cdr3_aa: CAWSPGVYGYTF
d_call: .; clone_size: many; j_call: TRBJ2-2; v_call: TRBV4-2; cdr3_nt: TGTGCCAGCAGCCAAGAGGTGTTGGACGCCGGGGAGCTGTTTTTT; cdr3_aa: CASSQEVLDAGELFF
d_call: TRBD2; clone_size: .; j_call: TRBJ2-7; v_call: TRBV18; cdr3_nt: TGTGCCAGCTCACCACAGGGACTAGCGGGGGGGTCATACGAGCAGTACTTC; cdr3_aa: CASSPQGLAGGSYEQYF
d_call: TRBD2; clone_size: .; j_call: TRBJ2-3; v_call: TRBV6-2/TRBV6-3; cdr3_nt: TGTGCCAGCAGTTACCGGCTAGCGGGAGGGGGTAGCACAGATACGCAGTATTTT; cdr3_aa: CASSYRLAGGGSTDTQYF
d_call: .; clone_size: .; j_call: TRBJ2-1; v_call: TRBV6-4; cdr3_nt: TGTGCCAGCAGTCTCAAGTTAGGGGGGTCCTACAATGAGCAGTTCTTC; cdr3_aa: CASSLKLGGSYNEQFF
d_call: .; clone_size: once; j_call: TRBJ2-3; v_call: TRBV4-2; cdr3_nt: TGTGCCAGCAGCCAGCTCTACAGAGGTGGCACAGATACGCAGTATTTT; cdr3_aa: CASSQLYRGGTDTQYF
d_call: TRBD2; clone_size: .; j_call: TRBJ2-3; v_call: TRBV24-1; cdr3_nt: TGTGCCACCAGTGACCCAGGACTAGCGGGACAAGTTACAGATACGCAGTATTTT; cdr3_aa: CATSDPGLAGQVTDTQYF
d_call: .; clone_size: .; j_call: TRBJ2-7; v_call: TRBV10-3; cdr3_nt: TGTGCCATCAGTGAAAGGGGGAGCTACGAGCAGTACTTC; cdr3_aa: CAISERGSYEQYF
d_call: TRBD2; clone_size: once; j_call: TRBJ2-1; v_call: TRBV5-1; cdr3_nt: TGCGCCAGCAGCTTGGCCTTTACTAGCGGGGGGCAGAATGAGCAGTTCTTC; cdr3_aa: CASSLAFTSGGQNEQFF
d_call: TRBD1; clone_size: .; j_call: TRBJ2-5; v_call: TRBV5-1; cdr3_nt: TGCGCCAGCAGCGGAGACAGGGGGGCTGGGACCCAGTACTTC; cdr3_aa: CASSGDRGAGTQYF
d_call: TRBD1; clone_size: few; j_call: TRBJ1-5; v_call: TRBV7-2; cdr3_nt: TGTGCCAGCAGCAAGGACAGGGGGAGGGATCAGCCCCAGCATTTT; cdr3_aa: CASSKDRGRDQPQHF
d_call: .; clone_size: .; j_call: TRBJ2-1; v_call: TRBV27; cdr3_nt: TGTGCCAGCAGCGGTCGGAGGAATGAGCAGTTCTTC; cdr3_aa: CASSGRRNEQFF
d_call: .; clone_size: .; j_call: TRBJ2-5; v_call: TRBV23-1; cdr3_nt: TGCGCCAGCAGTCAATCTATCGGGTACCAAGAGACCCAGTACTTC; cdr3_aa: CASSQSIGYQETQYF
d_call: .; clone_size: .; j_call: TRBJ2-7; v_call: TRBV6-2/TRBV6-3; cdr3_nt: TGTGCCAGCAGTTATCCCGGACAGAATAGCTACGAGCAGTACTTC; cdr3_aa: CASSYPGQNSYEQYF
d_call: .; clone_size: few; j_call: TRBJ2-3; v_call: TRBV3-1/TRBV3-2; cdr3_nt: TGTGCCAGCAGCCATAGGTACGGCGGGGGCACAGATACGCAGTATTTT; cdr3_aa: CASSHRYGGGTDTQYF
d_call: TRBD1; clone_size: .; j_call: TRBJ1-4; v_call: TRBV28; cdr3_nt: TGTGCCAGCAGTTCAAACGCCGACAGGGTGGTAACTAATGAAAAACTGTTTTTT; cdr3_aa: CASSSNADRVVTNEKLFF
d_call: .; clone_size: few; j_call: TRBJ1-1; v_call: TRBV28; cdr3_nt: TGTGCCAGCACCAGACCCCCTCCGGCCGCGGCTTTCTTT; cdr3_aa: CASTRPPPAAAFF
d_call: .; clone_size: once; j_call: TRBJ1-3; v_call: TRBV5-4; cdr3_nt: TGTGCCAGCAGCTCATCGGGGTCTGGAAACACCATATATTTT; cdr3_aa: CASSSSGSGNTIYF
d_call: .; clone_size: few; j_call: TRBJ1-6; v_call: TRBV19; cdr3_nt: TGTGCCAGCAACAGGGCAGGATCAAGCATAAATAATTCACCCCTCCACTTT; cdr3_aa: CASNRAGSSINNSPLHF
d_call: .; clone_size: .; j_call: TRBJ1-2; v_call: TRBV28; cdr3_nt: TGTGCCAGCACCACGAGCAGGGAGCTTGGCTACACCTTC; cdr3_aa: CASTTSRELGYTF
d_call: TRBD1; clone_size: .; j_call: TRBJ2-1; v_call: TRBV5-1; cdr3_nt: TGCGCCAGCAGCTTGGCCTTAGACAGGGGGTCCGTCAATGAGCAGTTCTTC; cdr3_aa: CASSLALDRGSVNEQFF
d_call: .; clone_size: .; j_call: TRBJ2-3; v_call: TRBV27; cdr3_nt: TGTGCCAGCAGTTTTGAGGGAGTTGCAGATACGCAGTATTTT; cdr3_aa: CASSFEGVADTQYF
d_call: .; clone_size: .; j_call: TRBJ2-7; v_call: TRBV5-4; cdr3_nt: TGTGCCAGCAGTCACACCGGGAGTCCAGACGAGCAGTACTTC; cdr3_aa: CASSHTGSPDEQYF
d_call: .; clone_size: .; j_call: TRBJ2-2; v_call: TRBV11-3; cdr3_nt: TGTGCCAGCAGCTTAGTTAATACCCGGGAGCTGTTTTTT; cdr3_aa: CASSLVNTRELFF
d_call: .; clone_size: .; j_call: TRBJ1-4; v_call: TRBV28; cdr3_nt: TGTGCCAGCAGTTCCCCCCGGGGGCCGAGGGATGAAAAACTGTTTTTT; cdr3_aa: CASSSPRGPRDEKLFF
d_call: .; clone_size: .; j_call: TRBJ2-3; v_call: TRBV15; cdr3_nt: TGTGCCACCAGCAGAGAACTTACAGATACGCAGTATTTT; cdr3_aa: CATSRELTDTQYF
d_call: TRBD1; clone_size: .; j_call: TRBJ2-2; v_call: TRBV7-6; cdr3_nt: TGTGCCAGCAGCTTAGCGATCGGACAGGGCAACACCGGGGAGCTGTTTTTT; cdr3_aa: CASSLAIGQGNTGELFF
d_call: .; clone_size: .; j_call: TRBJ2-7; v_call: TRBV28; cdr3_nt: TGTGCCAGCAGTTATAACCTTATGGGAGGTTTGAACTTCGCCTACGAGCAGTACTTC; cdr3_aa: CASSYNLMGGLNFAYEQYF
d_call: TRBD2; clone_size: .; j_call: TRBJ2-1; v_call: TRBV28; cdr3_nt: TGTGCCAGCAGAAGCGGGGGGAAGTATGAGCAGTTCTTC; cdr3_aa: CASRSGGKYEQFF
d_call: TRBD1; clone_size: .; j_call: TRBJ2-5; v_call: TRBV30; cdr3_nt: TGTGCCTGGAGTACCGGGACAGGGCTTTTGGAGACCCAGTACTTC; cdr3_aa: CAWSTGTGLLETQYF
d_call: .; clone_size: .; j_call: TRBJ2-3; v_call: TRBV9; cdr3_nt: TGTGCCAGCAGCGTAGGGGTGCCGGGCGGGACAGCAGATACGCAGTATTTT; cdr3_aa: CASSVGVPGGTADTQYF
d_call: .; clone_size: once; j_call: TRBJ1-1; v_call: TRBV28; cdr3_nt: TGTGCCAGCAGTTTATTACGCGAGGACACTGAAGCTTTCTTT; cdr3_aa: CASSLLREDTEAFF